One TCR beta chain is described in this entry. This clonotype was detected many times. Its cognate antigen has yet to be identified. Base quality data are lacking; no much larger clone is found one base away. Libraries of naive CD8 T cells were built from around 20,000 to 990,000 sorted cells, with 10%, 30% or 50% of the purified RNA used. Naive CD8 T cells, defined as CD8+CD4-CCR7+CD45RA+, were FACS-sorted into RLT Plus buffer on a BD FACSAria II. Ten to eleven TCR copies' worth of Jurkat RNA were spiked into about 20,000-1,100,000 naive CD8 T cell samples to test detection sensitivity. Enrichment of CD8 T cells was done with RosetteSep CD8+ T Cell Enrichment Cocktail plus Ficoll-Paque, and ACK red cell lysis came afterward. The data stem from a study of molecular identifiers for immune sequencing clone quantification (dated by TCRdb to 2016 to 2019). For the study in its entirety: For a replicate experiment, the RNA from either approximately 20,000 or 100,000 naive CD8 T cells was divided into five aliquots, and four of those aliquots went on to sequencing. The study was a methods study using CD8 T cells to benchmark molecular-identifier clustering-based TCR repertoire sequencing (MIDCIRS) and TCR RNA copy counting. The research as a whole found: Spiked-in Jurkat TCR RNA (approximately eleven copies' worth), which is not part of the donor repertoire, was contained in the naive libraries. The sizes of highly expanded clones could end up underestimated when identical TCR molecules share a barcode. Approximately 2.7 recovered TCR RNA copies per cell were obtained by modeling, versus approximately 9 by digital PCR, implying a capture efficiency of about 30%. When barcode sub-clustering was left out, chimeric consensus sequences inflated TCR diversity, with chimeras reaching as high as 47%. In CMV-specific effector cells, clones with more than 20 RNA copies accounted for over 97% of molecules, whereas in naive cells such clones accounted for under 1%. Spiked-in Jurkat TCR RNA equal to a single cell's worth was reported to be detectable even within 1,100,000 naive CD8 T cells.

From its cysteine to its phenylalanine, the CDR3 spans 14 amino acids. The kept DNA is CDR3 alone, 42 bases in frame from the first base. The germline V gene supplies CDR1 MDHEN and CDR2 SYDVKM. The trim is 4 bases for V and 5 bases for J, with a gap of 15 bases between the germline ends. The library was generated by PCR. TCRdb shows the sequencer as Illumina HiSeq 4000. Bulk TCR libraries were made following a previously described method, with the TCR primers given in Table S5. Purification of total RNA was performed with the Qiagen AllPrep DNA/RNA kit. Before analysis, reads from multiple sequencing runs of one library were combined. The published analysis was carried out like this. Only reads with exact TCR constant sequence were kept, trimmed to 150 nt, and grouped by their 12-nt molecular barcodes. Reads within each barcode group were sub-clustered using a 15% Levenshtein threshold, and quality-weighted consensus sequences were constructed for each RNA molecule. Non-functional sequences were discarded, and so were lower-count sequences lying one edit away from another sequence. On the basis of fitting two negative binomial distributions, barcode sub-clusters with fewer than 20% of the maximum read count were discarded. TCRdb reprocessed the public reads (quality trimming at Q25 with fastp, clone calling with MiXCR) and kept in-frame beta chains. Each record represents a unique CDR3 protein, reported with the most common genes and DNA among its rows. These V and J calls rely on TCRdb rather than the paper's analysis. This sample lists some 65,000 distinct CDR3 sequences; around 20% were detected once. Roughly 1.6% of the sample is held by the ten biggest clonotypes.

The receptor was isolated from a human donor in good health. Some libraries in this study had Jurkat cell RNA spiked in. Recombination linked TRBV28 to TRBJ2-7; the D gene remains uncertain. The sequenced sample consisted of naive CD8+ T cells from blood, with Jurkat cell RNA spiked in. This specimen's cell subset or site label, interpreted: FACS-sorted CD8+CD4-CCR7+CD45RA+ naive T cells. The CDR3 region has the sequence CASSSEDFRDEQYF. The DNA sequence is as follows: TGTGCCAGCAGTTCCGAAGATTTTAGGGACGAGCAGTACTTC.